Presented here are 29 T cell receptor beta chains from one specimen sequenced in a study of technical replicates of blood from a few donors. Assay used: immunoSEQ multiplex PCR; TCRdb lists only in-frame clones, some missing. The sample contains just over 70,000 clones, around 95% of which appear only once. Sequenced sample: T cells isolated from PBMCs. The receptors originated from a human donor in good health.

V and J are TRBV7-9 and TRBJ1-1; tentative D call: TRBD1 (6 bases). The CDR3 has 17 residues. V dropped 1 base and J dropped 0 bases, with 15 bases sitting between them. The germline gives CDR1 SEHNR, CDR2 FQNEAQ (reference sequence). The CDR3 nucleotides are TGTGCCAGCAGCTTAGGGTCAGGGGCCAGCATGAACACTGAAGCTTTCTTT. Amino acids: CASSLGSGASMNTEAFF.

J is TRBJ2-7 and V is TRBV7-6; TRBD1 matches 8 bases. In germline, CDR1 is SGHVS, CDR2 FNYEAQ. This CDR3 spans 14 amino acids. V was pared by 5 bases and J by 2 bases, with 5 bases of the junction left unmatched. The DNA of the CDR3 is TGTGCCAGCAGCCCAGGACAGGGAGCCTACGAGCAGTACTTC. Translated, it gives CASSPGQGAYEQYF.

This chain connects TRBV13 to TRBJ1-2, with 7 bases matching TRBD1. V was pared by 3 bases and J by 8 bases, with 3 bases of the junction left unmatched. This CDR3 is 12 amino acids long. The germline CDR1 and CDR2 sequences are PRHDT and FYEKMQ (reference sequence). This CDR3 is CASSLDRRGYTF. CDR3 nucleotides: TGTGCCAGCAGCTTGGACAGGAGGGGCTACACCTTC.

The CDR3 DNA reads as TGTGCCAGACAAGGGGACAGGGGCGAGCAGTACTTC. Protein product: CARQGDRGEQYF. This chain joins TRBV2 and TRBJ2-7; 10 bases match TRBD1. The CDR3 has 12 amino acids. Germline lookup yields CDR1 SNHLY and CDR2 FYNNEI. V lost 9 bases and J lost 6; bases outside the gene matches: 5. The variable domain in full, completed from reference TRBV2 and TRBJ2-7, reads EPEVTQTPSHQVTQMGQEVILRCVPISNHLYFYWYRQILGQKVEFLVSFYNNEISEKSEIFDDQFSVERPDGSNFTLKIRSTKLEDSAMYFCARQGDRGEQYFGPGTRLTVT.

This clone was recorded only once. The rearrangement links TRBV29-1 to TRBJ1-2; D remains ambiguous. V gave up 6 bases and J gave up 7 bases, with 18 bases separating them. Germline lookup yields CDR1 SQVTM and CDR2 ANQGSEA. This CDR3 comprises 13 residues. CDR3 nucleotides: TGCAGCGTGGAGCGAGGGCAGGTGTTTGGCTACACCTTC. Translated, it gives CSVERGQVFGYTF.

This clone was seen more than once but under ten times. V usage is TRBV7-8 and J usage is TRBJ1-1; 7 bases are shared with TRBD1. This CDR3 is 15 amino acids long. J was trimmed by 4 bases and V by 5 bases; bases with no gene match: 10. Germline V gene data show CDR1 as SGHVS and CDR2 as FQNEAQ. The CDR3 DNA reads TGTGCCAGCAGCCGGAACAGGGGTACGGGCACTGAAGCTTTCTTT. Protein product: CASSRNRGTGTEAFF.

The chain couples TRBV9 to TRBJ1-1; possible D gene TRBD1, 6 bases. The CDR3 spans 14 residues. Trimming took 3 bases from V and 3 from J, leaving 12 bases between them. Looked up from germline, CDR1 is SGDLS and CDR2 is YYNGEE. CDR3 sequence (DNA): TGTGCCAGCAGCGCTTCGGGACACTACACTGAAGCTTTCTTT. The encoded protein is CASSASGHYTEAFF.

The chain links TRBV19 to TRBJ2-1; D ambiguous. Trimming removed 7 bases at V and 0 bases at J, with 16 bases between. The length of the CDR3 is 16 residues. Germline V gene sequence: CDR1 LNHDA, CDR2 SQIVND (reference sequence). The CDR3 here is CASKDWANSSYNEQFF. CDR3 bases: TGTGCCAGTAAGGATTGGGCGAACAGCTCCTACAATGAGCAGTTCTTC.

This clone was observed once. This chain uses TRBV5-6 with TRBJ1-2, with 8 bases matching TRBD1. After removal of 0 bases from V and 5 bases from J, the junction contained 9 bases not matched to a gene. In germline, CDR1 is SGHDT, CDR2 YYEEEE. This CDR3 spans 16 amino acids. The CDR3 protein is CASSLARTGQIYGYTF. The CDR3 bases are TGTGCCAGCAGCTTGGCTAGGACAGGGCAAATTTATGGCTACACCTTC.

The V gene is TRBV4-1, the J gene TRBJ1-1, with 7 nucleotides matching TRBD1. Germline lookup yields CDR1 MGHRA and CDR2 YSYEKL. The CDR3 has 16 amino acids. J gave up 1 base and V 4 bases, and 9 bases lay outside the gene matches. The CDR3 reads CASSPAGQLPNTEAFF. Written as DNA, the CDR3 is TGCGCCAGCAGCCCCGCGGGACAGCTCCCGAACACTGAAGCTTTCTTT.

The chain carries TRBV7-6 and TRBJ2-3; 11 bases fit TRBD2. Germline V gene sequence: CDR1 SGHVS, CDR2 FNYEAQ. The CDR3 covers 18 residues. The J segment lost 5 bases and the V segment lost 5 bases, leaving 15 bases of the junction unmatched. DNA for the CDR3: TGTGCCAGCAGCCCCCTTGGGTTTAGCGGGAGGGAAGGAGATACGCAGTATTTT. Its translation: CASSPLGFSGREGDTQYF. Filled out from reference TRBV7-6 and TRBJ2-3, the complete variable domain reads GAGVSQSPRYKVTKRGQDVALRCDPISGHVSLYWYRQALGQGPEFLTYFNYEAQQDKSGLPNDRFSAERPEGSISTLTIQRTEQRDSAMYRCASSPLGFSGREGDTQYFGPGTRLTVL.

V usage is TRBV5-1 and J usage is TRBJ2-7; a possible D gene is TRBD1 (5 bases). V shed 4 bases and J shed 0 bases, with 14 bases lying between them. From germline, CDR1 is SGHRS and CDR2 YFSETQ. The CDR3 has 15 residues. CDR3 loop: CASSLIPDSSYEQYF. The CDR3 nucleotides read TGCGCCAGCAGCCTGATCCCCGACAGCTCCTACGAGCAGTACTTC.

The chain couples TRBV6-5 to TRBJ2-1; 7 positions agree with TRBD2. The V gene's germline CDR1 is MNHEY and CDR2 SVGAGI. The CDR3 runs 16 residues. The trim removed 0 bases at V and 4 bases at J, leaving 6 bases unmatched. This chain's CDR3 is CASSYSPSGSYNEQFF. The CDR3 nucleotides are TGTGCCAGCAGTTACTCCCCTAGCGGCAGTTACAATGAGCAGTTCTTC.

This sequence joins TRBV4-1 and TRBJ2-1; 13 bases map to TRBD2. V gave up 5 bases and J gave up 8 bases; unmatched junction bases: 9. Germline V gene lookup returns CDR1 MGHRA and CDR2 YSYEKL. CDR3 length equals 16 residues. DNA for the CDR3: TGCGCCAGCAGCTTTTGGACTAGCGGGAGTCGCGATGAGCAGTTCTTC. It translates to CASSFWTSGSRDEQFF.

The chain couples TRBV28 to TRBJ2-7, with TRBD2 identical over 8 bases. Germline CDR1 MDHEN, CDR2 SYDVKM. The CDR3 has 14 amino acids. J gave up 4 bases and V 8 bases, and 10 bases lay outside the gene matches. The CDR3 nucleotides read TGTGCCAGCGTAATACATCCGGGGGGGTACGAGCAGTACTTC. This encodes CASVIHPGGYEQYF.

This clone was observed once. This sequence joins TRBV7-8 and TRBJ2-2; TRBD2 is a possible D gene (6 bases). Germline V gene lookup returns CDR1 SGHVS and CDR2 FQNEAQ. Trimming cost V 3 bases and J 6 bases, with 17 bases left between them. The CDR3 runs to 16 residues. CDR3 in amino acids: CASSFRMGRESGELFF. The CDR3 DNA reads TGTGCCAGCAGCTTTCGGATGGGACGGGAGTCCGGGGAGCTGTTTTTT.

The gene calls are TRBV9 and TRBJ2-2, with D possibly being TRBD1 (5 bases). V lost 0 bases and J lost 8, with 14 bases in between. The germline V gene has CDR1 SGDLS and CDR2 YYNGEE. The length of the CDR3 is 15 residues. The CDR3 bases are TGTGCCAGCAGCGTAGAGGGTCAGGGTGTGGGGGAGCTGTTTTTT. Translating it yields CASSVEGQGVGELFF.

CDR3 nucleotides: TGTGCCAGCAGCGGCGATACTAGCGGGAGGGGTAATGAGCAGTTCTTC. Translation: CASSGDTSGRGNEQFF. The V and J genes are TRBV9 and TRBJ2-1, with 13 bases aligning to TRBD2. V lost 3 bases and J lost 7; bases outside the gene matches: 7. The CDR3 runs to 16 residues. Germline V gene sequence: CDR1 SGDLS, CDR2 YYNGEE.

This clone was counted once. CDR3 DNA: TGTGCCAGCAGAGACAGCAGTCCTTCGAAAAGGGCTTTCTTT. Protein product: CASRDSSPSKRAFF. The chain has TRBV6-1 and TRBJ1-1, with D perhaps matching TRBD1 (5 bases). Between the trimmed V and J ends, which lost 6 bases and 11 bases, there was a span of 22 bases. The CDR3 sequence is 14 residues long. Germline-derived CDR1 and CDR2 are MNHNS and SASEGT.

The V gene is TRBV19, the J gene TRBJ2-1; possibly TRBD1 for D (6 bases). V gave up 0 bases and J gave up 10 bases, with 19 bases separating them. CDR3 length: 16 residues. Germline V CDR1 and CDR2: LNHDA, SQIVND (reference sequence). CDR3 nucleotide sequence: TGTGCCAGTAGTATAGATGGGGGCGGTGGCCGAGTGGAGCAGTTCTTC. Its translation: CASSIDGGGGRVEQFF.

The J gene is TRBJ2-2, the V gene TRBV27; D gene unclear. CDR1 and CDR2 (germline): MNHEY, SMNVEV (reference sequence). CDR3 length equals 13 residues. Deletions cut 1 base from V and 6 bases from J, with 6 bases between. The CDR3 loop reads CASSLYVAGELFF. In DNA form, the CDR3 reads TGTGCCAGCAGTTTATATGTCGCCGGGGAGCTGTTTTTT.

The rearrangement uses TRBV10-1 and TRBJ2-3, with 10 bases matching TRBD2. CDR1 and CDR2 (germline): WNHNN, SYGVQD (reference sequence). Trimming cost V 3 bases and J 4 bases; bases outside gene matches: 4. CDR3 length: 15 residues. DNA for the CDR3: TGCGCCAGCAGTGACCCCAGCGGGAGGGCAGATACGCAGTATTTT. Its translation: CASSDPSGRADTQYF.

The chain has TRBV25-1 and TRBJ1-1; D gene ambiguous. The V end was cut by 1 base, the J end by 0 bases, with 9 bases between. Germline assignment: CDR1 MGHDK and CDR2 SYGVNS. This CDR3 comprises 15 residues. The DNA for the CDR3 is TGTGCCAGCAGTGAATCGCGGGGTTTGAACACTGAAGCTTTCTTT. This codes for CASSESRGLNTEAFF.

V usage is TRBV7-8 and J usage is TRBJ1-1; 8 nucleotides align to TRBD1. V lost 3 bases to trimming and J lost 4 bases; unmatched junction nucleotides: 7. The CDR3 is made up of 15 amino acids. Per the germline V gene, CDR1 is SGHVS and CDR2 is FQNEAQ. CDR3 loop: CASSLTPTGGTEAFF. In DNA form, the CDR3 reads TGTGCCAGCAGCTTGACACCTACAGGGGGCACTGAAGCTTTCTTT.

The chain couples TRBV6-5 to TRBJ2-2; TRBD1 is a possible D gene (6 bases). The CDR3 has 13 amino acids. CDR1 is MNHEY, CDR2 SVGAGI, per germline. The CDR3 DNA follows: TGTGCGTCCGGGACATCTTACACCGGGGAGCTGTTTTTT. This gives the protein CASGTSYTGELFF.

This chain connects TRBV19 to TRBJ2-7; 11 bases are a match to TRBD2. CDR1 and CDR2 from the germline V gene are LNHDA and SQIVND (reference sequence). With 4 bases clipped from V and 3 bases from J, the junction kept 5 bases outside the gene matches. The CDR3 consists of 15 residues. CDR3 amino acids: CASSTLAGERYEQYF. CDR3 coding DNA: TGTGCCAGTAGTACACTAGCGGGAGAACGCTACGAGCAGTACTTC.

The genes are TRBV6-1 and TRBJ1-4; 7 bases match TRBD1. Trimming at V came to 4 bases and at J to 7 bases, leaving 9 bases not matched to a gene. The CDR3 consists of 15 residues. Germline CDR1 MNHNS, CDR2 SASEGT. DNA for the CDR3: TGTGCCAGCAGTGTTACTACAGGGGCGAGTGAAAAACTGTTTTTT. Its translation: CASSVTTGASEKLFF.

The chain carries TRBV7-2 and TRBJ1-3; 11 bases map to TRBD1. The V and J ends lost 3 bases and 9 bases, in that order; junction bases with no gene match: 4. The length of the CDR3 is 14 residues. Germline V gene lookup returns CDR1 SGHTA and CDR2 FQGNSA. CDR3 residues: CASSFLGTGGTIYF. DNA for the CDR3: TGTGCCAGCAGCTTCTTGGGGACAGGGGGCACCATATATTTT.

The chain uses TRBV5-4 and TRBJ1-2; possibly TRBD1 for D (6 bases). CDR1 is SGHNT and CDR2 is YYREEE in the germline V gene (reference sequence). The ends were cut back, 7 bases at V and 8 bases at J, with 30 bases in the middle. The CDR3 contains 17 residues. CDR3 DNA sequence: TGTGCCAGCGCGGGAGGGACGGGGGCCGCACCCGCTGAAGGCTACACCTTC. Residues: CASAGGTGAAPAEGYTF.